This T cell receptor (beta chain) was observed in a study of metastatic and nonmetastatic thyroid tumors. Study outcomes and limitations: When malignant thyroid tumors were compared with benign nodules, TCR beta diversity was reportedly significantly higher in the malignant tumors. This held in both blood and tumor samples.

How the authors handled the data: Across clinicopathological groups, CDR3 differences served as the basis for building a distant-metastasis classifier for papillary thyroid cancer. TCRdb re-processed the PCR reads through MiXCR. TCRdb's processing, not the study's, gives the V and J calls here. The sample consists of 30,000 to 40,000 clones, approximately 30% of them appearing once. This clone was seen ten or more times. What it recognizes is unknown. The sample contains more than one DNA sequence encoding this CDR3. Thyroid surgery was preceded by no treatment in any patient. Per the germline V gene, CDR1 is SGHNT and CDR2 is YENEEA. The CDR3 is 12 amino acids. Deletions cut 5 bases from V and 5 bases from J, with 9 bases between.

Sequencing input: blood. V usage is TRBV11-3 and J usage is TRBJ2-5, with D unresolved. This receptor was identified in a female donor with papillary thyroid cancer or a benign thyroid nodule (not recorded which). Some clones in this sample may be carry-over from other donors' samples. The CDR3 loop is CASSRTGETQYF. In nucleotides, the CDR3 is TGTGCCAGCAGCCGGACCGGGGAGACCCAGTACTTC. The full variable domain, rest sourced from reference TRBV11-3 and TRBJ2-5, is EAGVVQSPRYKIIEKKQPVAFWCNPISGHNTLYWYLQNLGQGPELLIRYENEEAVDDSQLPKDRFSAERLKGVDSTLKIQPAELGDSAVYLCASSRTGETQYFGPGTRLLVL.